A single sample is the source of the 9 T cell receptor beta chains below, sequenced in a study of shared clonotypes between healthy human individuals. Clones were read by immunoSEQ multiplex PCR, and TCRdb kept only the in-frame ones, dropping some. The top ten hold approximately 0.4% of the sample, which has roughly 1.4 million clones, 98% seen once. The specimen sequenced was naive CD4+ T cells sorted from blood. Subset denoted: CD45RA+ positively selected. These TCRs come from a man aged 25-45 years in good health.

The chain couples TRBV10-3 to TRBJ2-1; TRBD2 agrees at 7 bases. Trimming cost V 3 bases and J 3 bases; bases outside gene matches: 5. Germline CDR1 and CDR2: ENHRY and SYGVKD. This CDR3 spans 15 amino acids. For the CDR3, the DNA is TGTGCCATCAGTGATCAAAGCGGGAACTACAATGAGCAGTTCTTC. Its protein product is CAISDQSGNYNEQFF.

The chain joins TRBV28 to TRBJ1-2, with D uncertain. The CDR3 has 14 amino acids. Germline V gene sequence: CDR1 MDHEN, CDR2 SYDVKM. Between the trimmed V and J ends, which lost 5 bases and 3 bases, there was a span of 13 bases. CDR3 amino acids: CASSAPGLYYGYTF. The CDR3 DNA is TGTGCCAGCAGTGCCCCGGGTCTATACTATGGCTACACCTTC.

This clone occurred once. This chain uses TRBV9 with TRBJ2-5; D tentatively fits TRBD1 or TRBD2 (5 bases each). Germline values: CDR1 SGDLS, CDR2 YYNGEE. Trimming removed 3 bases at V and 4 bases at J, with 13 bases between. The CDR3 sequence is 14 residues long. This CDR3 reads CASSAGPGPETQYF. Written as DNA, the CDR3 is TGTGCCAGCAGCGCGGGGCCAGGGCCAGAGACCCAGTACTTC.

V gene TRBV9 combines with J gene TRBJ2-3; TRBD2 aligns across 7 bases. V dropped 1 base and J dropped 3; count of bases not matched to a gene: 8. The length of the CDR3 is 16 residues. The germline V gene has CDR1 SGDLS and CDR2 YYNGEE. CDR3 coding DNA: TGTGCCAGCAGCGTAAAAGGCGGGAGTGGGACAGATACGCAGTATTTT. This translates into CASSVKGGSGTDTQYF.

The chain joins TRBV5-5 to TRBJ2-7, with D tentatively TRBD1 (6 bases). Looked up from germline, CDR1 is SGHKS and CDR2 is YYEKEE (reference sequence). V lost 4 bases and J 4 bases, leaving 24 bases between the germline ends. This CDR3 is 17 amino acids long. CDR3 sequence reads: CASSLGRGSVTGYEQYF. The DNA for the CDR3 is TGTGCCAGCAGCCTTGGCCGCGGAAGTGTTACAGGGTACGAGCAGTACTTC.

V is TRBV28 and J is TRBJ2-6; D possibly corresponds to TRBD2 (5 bases). CDR3 length equals 15 residues. Per the germline V gene, CDR1 is MDHEN and CDR2 is SYDVKM. V dropped 8 bases and J dropped 1 base, with 12 bases sitting between them. The CDR3 spells CASHETGSGANVLTF. Written as DNA, the CDR3 is TGTGCCAGCCATGAGACGGGGTCTGGGGCCAACGTCCTGACTTTC. Full variable domain (remainder filled in from reference TRBV28 and TRBJ2-6): DVKVTQSSRYLVKRTGEKVFLECVQDMDHENMFWYRQDPGLGLRLIYFSYDVKMKEKGDIPEGYSVSREKKERFSLILESASTNQTSMYLCASHETGSGANVLTFGAGSRLTVL.

The chain employs TRBV28 and TRBJ1-3; D gene ambiguous. V was clipped by 3 bases and J by 1 base, with 19 bases between them. This CDR3 has 18 residues. The germline V gene encodes CDR1 MDHEN and CDR2 SYDVKM. The CDR3, as DNA: TGTGCCAGCAGTTTGAGGAAGGGCCGAGGGATGTCTGGAAACACCATATATTTT. This sequence encodes CASSLRKGRGMSGNTIYF.

V gene TRBV18 combines with J gene TRBJ2-1, with 7 bases matching TRBD2. Losses at the gene ends were 0 bases for V and 9 bases for J; bases not matched to a gene: 8. Germline V gives CDR1 KGHSH, CDR2 LQKENI. The CDR3 extends over 15 amino acids. The CDR3 is CASSPPGGRAPEQFF. CDR3 DNA: TGTGCCAGCTCACCACCGGGAGGGAGGGCCCCTGAGCAGTTCTTC.

On this clone itself: Other DNA sequences in this sample translate to the same CDR3. The chain employs TRBV19 and TRBJ2-7, with 8 bases identical to TRBD1. The CDR3 is 15 residues long. The V gene end was trimmed by 3 bases and the J gene end by 2 bases; junction bases not matched to a gene: 6. Germline assignment: CDR1 LNHDA and CDR2 SQIVND (reference sequence). The CDR3 loop is CASSISGTGTYEQYF. The CDR3 DNA is TGTGCCAGTAGTATTTCTGGGACAGGAACCTACGAGCAGTACTTC.